Each of the 18 T cell receptor beta chains below was sequenced from the same sample in a study of blood T cell repertoires in COVID-19 (dated by TCRdb to the early 2020s). Libraries were prepared through the immunoSEQ multiplex PCR assay. TCRdb's version of the immuneACCESS table is confined to in-frame rearrangements and falls short of the full clone set. An unresolved V gene accounts for under half of the shortfall where checked; the remainder is of unknown origin. This sample holds 25,000 to 35,000 clones; 85% to 90% were observed only once. The ten largest clones capture 7% to 7.5% of the sample. Sequencing was carried out using peripheral blood. These receptors all come from a human donor in a cohort sampled during active COVID-19.

The J gene is TRBJ2-7, the V gene TRBV19; TRBD1 is a possible D gene (6 bases). Germline V gene lookup returns CDR1 LNHDA and CDR2 SQIVND (reference sequence). The CDR3 sequence is 14 residues long. The ends were cut back, 4 bases at V and 7 bases at J, with 17 bases in the middle. CDR3 sequence (DNA): TGTGCCAGTAGTAAGGACAGTCCCTACGGGGAGCAGTACTTC. As protein: CASSKDSPYGEQYF.

The CDR3 bases are TGTGCCAGTAGTGATGGACAATCTTACACTGAAGCTTTCTTT. It translates to CASSDGQSYTEAFF. This chain uses TRBV19 with TRBJ1-1, with a possible D match to TRBD1 (5 bases). The V gene's germline CDR1 is LNHDA and CDR2 SQIVND (reference sequence). This CDR3 has 14 amino acids. V shed 5 bases and J shed 3 bases, with 13 bases lying between them.

Worth noting for this clone: Other nucleotide sequences in the sample specify the same CDR3. In nucleotides, the CDR3 is TGTGCCAGCAGTTCAGGACTAGCGGCATACAATGAGCAGTTCTTC. Protein product: CASSSGLAAYNEQFF. The chain couples TRBV28 to TRBJ2-1, with 10 bases identical to TRBD2. Germline V gives CDR1 MDHEN, CDR2 SYDVKM. The CDR3 has 15 residues. V shed 4 bases and J 4 bases; nucleotides not matched to a gene: 4.

The CDR3 reads CASSDGGRGTIYF. CDR3 nucleotide sequence: TGTGCCAGCAGTGACGGGGGTAGAGGCACCATATATTTT. The J gene is TRBJ1-3, the V gene TRBV6-1; D is perhaps TRBD1 (5 bases). The germline gives CDR1 MNHNS, CDR2 SASEGT. The V end lost 3 bases, the J end lost 9 bases, and 12 bases lay between the germline ends. The CDR3 runs to 13 residues.

The chain combines TRBV30 with TRBJ1-1; 9 nucleotides align to TRBD1. Germline V CDR1 and CDR2: GTSNPN, SVGIG (reference sequence). V shed 5 bases and J 4 bases; nucleotides not matched to a gene: 5. The CDR3 sequence is 13 residues long. DNA for the CDR3: TGTGCCTGGGAACTGGACAGGGGCACTGAAGCTTTCTTT. Translation: CAWELDRGTEAFF.

The rearrangement links TRBV19 to TRBJ2-1, with 9 bases fitting TRBD2. Germline trimming cut 8 bases from V and 6 bases from J; bases unmatched to any gene: 5. CDR3 length: 13 residues. Looked up from germline, CDR1 is LNHDA and CDR2 is SQIVND (reference sequence). Here the CDR3 reads CASRGGGGNEQFF. The CDR3 DNA follows: TGTGCCAGTCGAGGCGGGGGGGGCAATGAGCAGTTCTTC.

On this clone itself: Other DNA sequences in the sample encode the same CDR3. The rearrangement uses TRBV18 and TRBJ2-7; D is ambiguous. The germline V gene encodes CDR1 KGHSH and CDR2 LQKENI. The length of the CDR3 is 12 residues. V dropped 2 bases and J dropped 4 bases, with 6 bases sitting between them. For the CDR3, the DNA is TGTGCCAGCTCACCATACAGTTACGAGCAGTACTTC. It yields the protein CASSPYSYEQYF.

V usage is TRBV6-1 and J usage is TRBJ2-7, with D maybe TRBD1 (6 bases). Germline V gene lookup returns CDR1 MNHNS and CDR2 SASEGT. This CDR3 is built from 15 residues. The V and J ends lost 0 bases and 2 bases respectively, with 11 bases between them. For the CDR3, the DNA is TGTGCCAGCAGTGAAGCTTGGGGGCCCCCCTACGAGCAGTACTTC. Amino acid sequence: CASSEAWGPPYEQYF.

The V and J genes are TRBV24-1 and TRBJ2-5; TRBD2 agrees at 9 bases. The CDR3 loop spans 18 amino acids. Germline V CDR1 and CDR2: KGHDR, SFDVKD. V shed 0 bases, J shed 4 bases, and the junction held 11 bases outside the gene matches. CDR3 bases: TGTGCCACCAGTGATTTGCGCGGCGCGGGAGGGAGGGGAGAGACCCAGTACTTC. Its protein is CATSDLRGAGGRGETQYF.

The chain carries TRBV29-1 and TRBJ2-7; a weak D match, TRBD2 (6 bases). CDR1 and CDR2 from the germline V gene are SQVTM and ANQGSEA. The V gene lost 4 bases and the J gene lost 2 bases, with 15 bases spanning the gap. The CDR3 covers 14 residues. This chain's CDR3 is CSVAPGTATYEQYF. The CDR3 coding sequence is TGCAGCGTTGCCCCCGGGACTGCAACCTACGAGCAGTACTTC.

The CDR3 bases are TGTGCCAGCAGCACCAGGTCCAGCGAGCAGTACTTC. It translates to CASSTRSSEQYF. The V and J genes are TRBV2 and TRBJ2-7; D is unresolved. V dropped 6 bases and J dropped 6 bases, with 12 bases sitting between them. In germline, CDR1 is SNHLY, CDR2 FYNNEI. The CDR3 runs 12 residues.

V and J are TRBV7-2 and TRBJ1-2; D possibly corresponds to TRBD1 (5 bases). The CDR3 is 14 amino acids. Germline-derived CDR1 and CDR2 are SGHTA and FQGNSA. The ends were cut back, 7 bases at V and 8 bases at J, with 20 bases in the middle. The CDR3 spells CASMVRGGEEGYTF. CDR3 nucleotide sequence: TGTGCCAGCATGGTCCGGGGAGGGGAGGAGGGCTACACCTTC.

V is TRBV2 and J is TRBJ2-7; 8 bases agree with TRBD1. V lost 3 bases, J lost 3 bases, and 7 bases stayed unmatched. CDR1 is SNHLY, CDR2 FYNNEI, per germline. The CDR3 is made up of 15 amino acids. The CDR3 nucleotides read TGTGCCAGCAGTGATATAACAACAGGGGGCTACGAGCAGTACTTC. It codes for CASSDITTGGYEQYF.

The V call is TRBV19, the J call TRBJ2-3, with TRBD2 matching over 8 bases. Germline V CDR1 and CDR2: LNHDA, SQIVND (reference sequence). This CDR3 is built from 13 residues. Unmatched junction bases numbered 7, after V lost 9 bases and J lost 5 bases. The CDR3, as DNA: TGTGCCAGCGGGAGGGCCGGGGAAGATACGCAGTATTTT. It specifies CASGRAGEDTQYF.

The chain has TRBV19 and TRBJ2-7; TRBD2 matches at 11 bases. Trimming cost V 6 bases and J 1 base; bases outside gene matches: 5. The germline gives CDR1 LNHDA, CDR2 SQIVND (reference sequence). The CDR3 runs 15 residues. The CDR3 nucleotides read TGTGCCAGTAGCGGGACTAGCGGAGGATCCTACGAGCAGTACTTC. This sequence encodes CASSGTSGGSYEQYF. Using reference TRBV19 and TRBJ2-7 for the parts outside the CDR3, the full variable domain is DGGITQSPKYLFRKEGQNVTLSCEQNLNHDAMYWYRQDPGQGLRLIYYSQIVNDFQKGDIAEGYSVSREKKESFPLTVTSAQKNPTAFYLCASSGTSGGSYEQYFGPGTRLTVT.

The chain carries TRBV2 and TRBJ2-2; 8 bases align to TRBD1. This CDR3 region has 17 residues. The germline gives CDR1 SNHLY, CDR2 FYNNEI. Germline trimming cut 4 bases from V and 0 bases from J; bases unmatched to any gene: 7. This CDR3 reads CASSVSRTGTNTGELFF. In DNA form, the CDR3 reads TGTGCCAGCAGTGTATCCAGGACAGGGACGAACACCGGGGAGCTGTTTTTT.

The rearrangement links TRBV29-1 to TRBJ2-5, with D hard to call. There are 13 residues in the CDR3. Per the germline V gene, CDR1 is SQVTM and CDR2 is ANQGSEA. The V gene lost 3 bases and the J gene lost 4 bases, with 12 bases spanning the gap. The CDR3 spells CSVEKRLVETQYF. In DNA, the CDR3 is TGCAGCGTTGAGAAGAGGCTAGTAGAGACCCAGTACTTC.

This clone was counted a few times. The J gene is TRBJ2-1, the V gene TRBV7-8; 12 bases agree with TRBD1. The CDR3 consists of 15 residues. CDR1 and CDR2 (germline): SGHVS, FQNEAQ. V trimming: 5 bases; J trimming: 7 bases; junction bases outside the gene matches: 6. The CDR3 sequence: CASSIGTGGLNEQFF. The CDR3 DNA is TGTGCCAGCAGCATCGGGACAGGGGGCTTGAATGAGCAGTTCTTC. The full variable domain, with the rest looked up from reference TRBV7-8 and TRBJ2-1, is GAGVSQSPRYKVAKRGQDVALRCDPISGHVSLFWYQQALGQGPEFLTYFQNEAQLDKSGLPSDRFFAERPEGSVSTLKIQRTQQEDSAVYLCASSIGTGGLNEQFFGPGTRLTVL.